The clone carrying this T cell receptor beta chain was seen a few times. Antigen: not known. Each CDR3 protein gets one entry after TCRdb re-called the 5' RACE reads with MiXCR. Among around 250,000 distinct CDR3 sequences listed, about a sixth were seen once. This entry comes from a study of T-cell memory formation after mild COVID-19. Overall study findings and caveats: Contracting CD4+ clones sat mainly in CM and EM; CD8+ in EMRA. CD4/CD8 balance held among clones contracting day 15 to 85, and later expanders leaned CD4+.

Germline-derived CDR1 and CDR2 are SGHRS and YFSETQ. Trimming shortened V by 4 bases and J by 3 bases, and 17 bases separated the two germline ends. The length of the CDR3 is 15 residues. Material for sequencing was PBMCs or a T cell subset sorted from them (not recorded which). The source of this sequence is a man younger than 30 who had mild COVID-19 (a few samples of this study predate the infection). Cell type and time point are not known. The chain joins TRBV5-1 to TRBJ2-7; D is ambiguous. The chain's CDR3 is CASSPGRLTNYEQYF. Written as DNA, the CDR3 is TGCGCCAGCAGCCCCGGCCGACTTACAAACTACGAGCAGTACTTC. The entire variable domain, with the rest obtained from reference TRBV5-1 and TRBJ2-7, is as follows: KAGVTQTPRYLIKTRGQQVTLSCSPISGHRSVSWYQQTPGQGLQFLFEYFSETQRNKGNFPGRFSGRQFSNSRSEMNVSTLELGDSALYLCASSPGRLTNYEQYFGPGTRLTVT.